The T cell receptor (beta chain) described here comes from a study of T cells after yellow fever vaccination. This clonotype came up many times. TCRdb called the 5' RACE reads again in MiXCR, with one record for every CDR3 protein. The sample yields roughly 340,000 distinct CDR3 sequences, about 4% seen once. This receptor was identified in a man aged 18 to 29 who received the YFV17D yellow fever vaccine. This material consisted of PBMCs, taken 5 days after the yellow fever booster vaccination.

The CDR3 loop is CASSRGTGRTEAFF. The CDR3 region has the DNA TGCGCCAGCAGCCGGGGGACAGGGCGCACTGAAGCTTTCTTT. The chain joins TRBV5-1 to TRBJ1-1; TRBD1 matches at 9 bases. The V gene's germline CDR1 is SGHRS and CDR2 YFSETQ. The CDR3 runs 14 residues. Trimming cost V 4 bases and J 4 bases; bases outside gene matches: 5.